This T cell receptor beta chain was found in a study of Ad26.COV2.S vaccination and SARS-CoV-2 variants. Background on the study: Ad26.COV2.S, an intramuscular injection, was given once or twice 56 days apart. Regarding the study as a whole: Measurements of TCR breadth and depth may have given underestimates of the total T cell responses. Whether participants received vaccine or placebo, their non-spike TCR breadth was similar. Vaccine recipients had higher spike-specific TCR breadth than placebo recipients.

The treatment was: roughly 18 received Ad26.COV2.S at low or high dose, single or two shots; about five received placebo; per-sample allocation not given. After the first vaccine or placebo injection, samples were drawn on day 63. As regards this clone: Its antigen is not known.

Germline V gene sequence: CDR1 SEHNR, CDR2 FQNEAQ (reference sequence). V lost 6 bases, J lost 3 bases, and 11 bases lay in between. This CDR3 spans 13 amino acids. Clones were read by immunoSEQ multiplex PCR, and TCRdb kept only the in-frame ones, dropping some. In the table there are around 400,000 clones, roughly four fifths of which are singletons. The chain has TRBV7-9 and TRBJ1-1, with a weak D call TRBD1 (5 bases). The sequence came from a person between 18 and 65 years old who received the Ad26.COV2.S COVID-19 vaccine or a placebo. Here the sequenced sample was peripheral blood, taken in a trial of Ad26.COV2.S vaccine versus placebo. CDR3 residues: CASSSDTYTEAFF. The CDR3 DNA sequence: TGTGCCAGCAGTTCGGACACCTACACTGAAGCTTTCTTT.